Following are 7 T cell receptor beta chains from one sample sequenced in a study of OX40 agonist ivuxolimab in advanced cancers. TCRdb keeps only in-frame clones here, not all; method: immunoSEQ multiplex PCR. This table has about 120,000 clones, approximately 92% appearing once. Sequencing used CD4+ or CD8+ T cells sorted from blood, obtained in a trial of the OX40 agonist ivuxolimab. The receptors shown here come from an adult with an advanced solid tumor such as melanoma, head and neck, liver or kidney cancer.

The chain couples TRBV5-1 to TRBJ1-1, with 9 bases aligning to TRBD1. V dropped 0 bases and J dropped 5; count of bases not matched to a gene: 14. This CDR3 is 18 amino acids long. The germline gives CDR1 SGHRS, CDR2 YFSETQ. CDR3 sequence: CASSLGSGQGQSRTEAFF. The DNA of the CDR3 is TGCGCCAGCAGCTTGGGGTCGGGACAGGGTCAAAGTAGGACTGAAGCTTTCTTT.

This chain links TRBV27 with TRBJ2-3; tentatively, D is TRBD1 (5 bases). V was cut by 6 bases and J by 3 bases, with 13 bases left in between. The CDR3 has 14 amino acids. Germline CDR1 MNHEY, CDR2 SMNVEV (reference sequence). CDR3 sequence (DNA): TGTGCCAGCAGCCCACAAGGGGCGACAGATACGCAGTATTTT. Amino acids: CASSPQGATDTQYF.

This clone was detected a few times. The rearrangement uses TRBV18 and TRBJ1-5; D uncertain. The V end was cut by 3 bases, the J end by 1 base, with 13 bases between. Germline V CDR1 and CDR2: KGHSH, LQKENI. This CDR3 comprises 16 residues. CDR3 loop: CASSPSPPGSNQPQHF. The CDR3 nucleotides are TGTGCCAGCTCACCCTCCCCCCCAGGAAGCAATCAGCCCCAGCATTTT.

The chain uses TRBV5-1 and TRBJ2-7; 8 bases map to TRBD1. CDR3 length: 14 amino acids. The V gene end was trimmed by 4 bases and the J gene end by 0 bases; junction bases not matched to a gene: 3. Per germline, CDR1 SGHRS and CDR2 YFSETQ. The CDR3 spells CASSPGTGSYEQYF. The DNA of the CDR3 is TGCGCCAGCAGCCCTGGGACAGGCTCCTACGAGCAGTACTTC.

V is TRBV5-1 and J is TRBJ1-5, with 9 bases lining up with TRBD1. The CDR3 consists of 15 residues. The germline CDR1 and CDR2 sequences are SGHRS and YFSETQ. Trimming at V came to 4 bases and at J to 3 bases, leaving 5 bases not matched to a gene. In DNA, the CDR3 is TGCGCCAGCAGCCCCGGGACAGGGAACAATCAGCCCCAGCATTTT. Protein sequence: CASSPGTGNNQPQHF.

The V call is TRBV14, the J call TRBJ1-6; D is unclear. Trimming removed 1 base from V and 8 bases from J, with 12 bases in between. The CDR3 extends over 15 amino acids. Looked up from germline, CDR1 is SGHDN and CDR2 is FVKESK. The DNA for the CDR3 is TGTGCCAGCAGCCAAGTTTCAGGCGCCGATTCACCCCTCCACTTT. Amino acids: CASSQVSGADSPLHF.

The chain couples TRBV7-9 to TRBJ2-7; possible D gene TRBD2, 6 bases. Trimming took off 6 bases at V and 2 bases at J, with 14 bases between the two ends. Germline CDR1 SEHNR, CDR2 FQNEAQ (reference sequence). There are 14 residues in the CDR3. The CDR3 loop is CASSWGGDTYEQYF. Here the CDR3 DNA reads TGTGCCAGCAGTTGGGGAGGTGACACCTACGAGCAGTACTTC.